This T cell receptor beta chain emerged from a study of cytomegalovirus exposure and HLA in healthy donors. Primers: 60 Vbeta forward and 13 Jbeta reverse. Using immunoSEQ multiplex PCR, the repertoire was profiled, and TCRdb retains in-frame clones only, with some absent. The repertoire holds around 200,000 clones, with around 86% as singletons. This clone has only one observation. From germline, CDR1 is SGHNT and CDR2 YENEEA. The germline V and J ends were trimmed by 2 bases and 3 bases, with 8 bases remaining between them. This CDR3 contains 13 residues. The sample taken for sequencing was PBMCs. This receptor was taken from a woman younger than 30 in good health and CMV-seronegative. J is TRBJ2-7 and V is TRBV11-3, with D maybe TRBD1 (5 bases). The CDR3 loop reads CASSLYQGYEQYF. As DNA, the CDR3 is TGTGCCAGCAGCTTATATCAGGGCTACGAGCAGTACTTC. The variable domain in full, with the rest retrieved from reference TRBV11-3 and TRBJ2-7, is EAGVVQSPRYKIIEKKQPVAFWCNPISGHNTLYWYLQNLGQGPELLIRYENEEAVDDSQLPKDRFSAERLKGVDSTLKIQPAELGDSAVYLCASSLYQGYEQYFGPGTRLTVT.